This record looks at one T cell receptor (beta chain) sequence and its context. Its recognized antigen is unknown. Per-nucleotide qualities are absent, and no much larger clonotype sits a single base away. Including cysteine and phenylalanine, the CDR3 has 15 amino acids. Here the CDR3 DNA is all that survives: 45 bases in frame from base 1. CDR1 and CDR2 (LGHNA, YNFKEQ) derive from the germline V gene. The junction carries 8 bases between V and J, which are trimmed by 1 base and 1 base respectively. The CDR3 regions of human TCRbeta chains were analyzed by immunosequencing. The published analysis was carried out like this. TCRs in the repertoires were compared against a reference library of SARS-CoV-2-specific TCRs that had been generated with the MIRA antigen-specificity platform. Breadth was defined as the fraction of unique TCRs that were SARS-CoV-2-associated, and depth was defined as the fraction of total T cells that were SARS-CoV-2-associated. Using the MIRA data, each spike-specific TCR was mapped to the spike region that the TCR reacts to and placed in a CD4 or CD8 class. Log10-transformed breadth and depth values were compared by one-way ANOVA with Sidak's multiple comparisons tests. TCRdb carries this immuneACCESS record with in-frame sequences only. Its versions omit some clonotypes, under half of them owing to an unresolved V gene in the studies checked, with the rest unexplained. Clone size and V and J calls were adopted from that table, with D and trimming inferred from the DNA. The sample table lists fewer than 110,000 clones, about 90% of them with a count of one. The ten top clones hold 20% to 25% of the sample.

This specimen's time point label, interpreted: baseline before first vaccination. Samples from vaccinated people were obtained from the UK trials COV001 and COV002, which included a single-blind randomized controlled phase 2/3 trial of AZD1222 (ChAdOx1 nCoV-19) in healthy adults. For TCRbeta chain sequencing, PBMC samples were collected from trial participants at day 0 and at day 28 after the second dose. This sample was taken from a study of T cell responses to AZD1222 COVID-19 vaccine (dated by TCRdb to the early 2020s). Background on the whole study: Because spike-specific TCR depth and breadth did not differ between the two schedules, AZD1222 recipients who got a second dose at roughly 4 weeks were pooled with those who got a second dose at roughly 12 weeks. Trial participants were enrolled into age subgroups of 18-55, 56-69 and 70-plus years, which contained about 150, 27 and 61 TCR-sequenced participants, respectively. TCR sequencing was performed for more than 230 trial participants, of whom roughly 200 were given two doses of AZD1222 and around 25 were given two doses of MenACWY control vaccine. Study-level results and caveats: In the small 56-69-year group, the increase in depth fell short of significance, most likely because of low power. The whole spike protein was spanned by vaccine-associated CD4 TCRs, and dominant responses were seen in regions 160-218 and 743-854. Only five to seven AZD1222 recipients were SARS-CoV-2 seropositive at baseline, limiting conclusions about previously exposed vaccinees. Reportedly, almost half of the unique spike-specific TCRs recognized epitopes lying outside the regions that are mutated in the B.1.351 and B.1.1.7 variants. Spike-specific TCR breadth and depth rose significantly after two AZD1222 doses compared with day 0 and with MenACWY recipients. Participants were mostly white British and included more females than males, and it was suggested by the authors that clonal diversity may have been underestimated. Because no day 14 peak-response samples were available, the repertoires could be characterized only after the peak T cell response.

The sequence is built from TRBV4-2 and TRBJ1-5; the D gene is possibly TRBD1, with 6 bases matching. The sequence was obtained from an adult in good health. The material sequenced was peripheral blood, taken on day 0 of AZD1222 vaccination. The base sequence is TGTGCCAGCAGCCAAGTTAGGGGGAGCAATCAGCCCCAGCATTTT. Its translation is CASSQVRGSNQPQHF.